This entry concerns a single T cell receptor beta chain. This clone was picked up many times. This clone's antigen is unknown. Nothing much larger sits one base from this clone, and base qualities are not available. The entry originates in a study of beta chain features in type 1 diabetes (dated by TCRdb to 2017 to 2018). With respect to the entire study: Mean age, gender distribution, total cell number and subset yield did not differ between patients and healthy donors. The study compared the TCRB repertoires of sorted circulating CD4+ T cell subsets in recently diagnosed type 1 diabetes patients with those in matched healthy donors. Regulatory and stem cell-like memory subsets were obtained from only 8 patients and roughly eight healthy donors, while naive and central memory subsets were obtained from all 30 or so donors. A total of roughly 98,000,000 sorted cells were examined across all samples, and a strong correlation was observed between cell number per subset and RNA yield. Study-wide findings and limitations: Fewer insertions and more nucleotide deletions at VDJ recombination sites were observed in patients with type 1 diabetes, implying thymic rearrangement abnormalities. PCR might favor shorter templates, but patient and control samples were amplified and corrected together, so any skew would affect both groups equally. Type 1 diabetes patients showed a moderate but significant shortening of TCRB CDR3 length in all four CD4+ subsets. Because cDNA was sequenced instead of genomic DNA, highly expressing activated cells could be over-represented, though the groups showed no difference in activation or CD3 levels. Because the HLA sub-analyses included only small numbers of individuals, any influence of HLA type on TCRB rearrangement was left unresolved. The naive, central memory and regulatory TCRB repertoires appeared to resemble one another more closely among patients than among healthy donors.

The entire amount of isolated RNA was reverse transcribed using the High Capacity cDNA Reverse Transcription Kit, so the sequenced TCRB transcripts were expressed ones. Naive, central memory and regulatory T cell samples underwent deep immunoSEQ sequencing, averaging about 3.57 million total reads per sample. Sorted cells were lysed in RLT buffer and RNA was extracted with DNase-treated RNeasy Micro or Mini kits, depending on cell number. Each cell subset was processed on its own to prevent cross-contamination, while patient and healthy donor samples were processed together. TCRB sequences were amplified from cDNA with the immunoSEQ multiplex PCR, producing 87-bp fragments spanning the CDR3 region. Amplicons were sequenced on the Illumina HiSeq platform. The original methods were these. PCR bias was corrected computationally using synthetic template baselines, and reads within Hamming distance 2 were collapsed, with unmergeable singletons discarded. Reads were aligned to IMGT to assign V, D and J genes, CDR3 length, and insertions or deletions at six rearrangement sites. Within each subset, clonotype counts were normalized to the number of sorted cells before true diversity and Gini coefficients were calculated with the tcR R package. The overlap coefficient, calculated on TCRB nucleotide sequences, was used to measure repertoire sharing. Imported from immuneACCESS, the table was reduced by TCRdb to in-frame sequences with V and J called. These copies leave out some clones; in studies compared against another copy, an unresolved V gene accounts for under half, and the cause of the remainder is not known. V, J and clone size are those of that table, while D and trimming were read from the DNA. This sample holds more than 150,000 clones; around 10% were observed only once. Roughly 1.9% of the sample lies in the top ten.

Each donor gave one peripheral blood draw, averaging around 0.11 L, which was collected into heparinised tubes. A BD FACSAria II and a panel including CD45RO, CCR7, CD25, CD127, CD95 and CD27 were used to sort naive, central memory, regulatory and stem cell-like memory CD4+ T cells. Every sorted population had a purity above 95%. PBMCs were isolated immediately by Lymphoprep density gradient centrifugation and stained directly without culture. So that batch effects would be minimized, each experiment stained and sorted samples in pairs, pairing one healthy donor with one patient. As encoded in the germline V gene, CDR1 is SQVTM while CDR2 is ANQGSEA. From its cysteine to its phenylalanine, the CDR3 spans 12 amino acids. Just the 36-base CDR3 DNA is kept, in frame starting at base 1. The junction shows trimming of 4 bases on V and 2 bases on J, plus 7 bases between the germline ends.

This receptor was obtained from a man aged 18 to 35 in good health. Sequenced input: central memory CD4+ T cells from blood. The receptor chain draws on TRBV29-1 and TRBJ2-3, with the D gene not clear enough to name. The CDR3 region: CSVAKATDTQYF. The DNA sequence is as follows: TGCAGCGTTGCAAAAGCCACAGATACGCAGTATTTT.